The present T cell receptor (beta chain) was sequenced within a study of blood T cell repertoires in COVID-19. Background on the study: T cells, B-cell-depleted T cells, or PBMCs provided the cDNA or gDNA that served as material.

This clone has a single count. Data came from immunoSEQ multiplex PCR; TCRdb stores just in-frame clones and leaves some out. The data contain a few hundred thousand clones, roughly nine tenths of them singletons. The CDR3 sequence is 14 residues long. Trimming removed 4 bases from V and 13 bases from J, with 17 bases in between. Germline CDR1 reads LGHDT; CDR2 reads YNNKEL (reference sequence). The TCR was taken from a man between 18 and 35 years old who had recovered from COVID-19. The sequenced sample consisted of peripheral blood. The chain joins TRBV3-1 (or the pseudogene TRBV3-2) to TRBJ1-6; D is ambiguous. The DNA for the CDR3 is TGTGCCAGCAGCCCCACGGCGGGAGCAGCCCCCCTCCACTTT. Translation gives CASSPTAGAAPLHF.